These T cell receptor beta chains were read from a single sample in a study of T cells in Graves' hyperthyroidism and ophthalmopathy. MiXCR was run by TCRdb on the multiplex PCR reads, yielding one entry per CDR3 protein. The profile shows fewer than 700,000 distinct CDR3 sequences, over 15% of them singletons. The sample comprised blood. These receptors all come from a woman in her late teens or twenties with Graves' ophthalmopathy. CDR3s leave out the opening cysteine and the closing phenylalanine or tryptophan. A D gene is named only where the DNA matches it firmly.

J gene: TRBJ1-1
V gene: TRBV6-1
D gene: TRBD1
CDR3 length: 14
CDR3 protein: ASSEATGARGTEAF

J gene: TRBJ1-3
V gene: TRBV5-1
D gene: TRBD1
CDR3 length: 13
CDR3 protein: ASRRTGGSGNTIY

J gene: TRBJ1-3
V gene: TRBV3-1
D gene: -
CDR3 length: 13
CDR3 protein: ASSQGGRDGNTIY

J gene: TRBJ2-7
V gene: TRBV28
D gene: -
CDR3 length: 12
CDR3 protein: ASSFKGYGYEQY

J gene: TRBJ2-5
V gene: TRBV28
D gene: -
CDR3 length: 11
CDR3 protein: ARSTWGQETQY

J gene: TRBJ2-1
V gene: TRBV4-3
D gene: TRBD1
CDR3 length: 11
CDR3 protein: ASSQGQGYEQF

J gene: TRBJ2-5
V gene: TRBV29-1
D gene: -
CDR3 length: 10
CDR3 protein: SVEGNQETQY

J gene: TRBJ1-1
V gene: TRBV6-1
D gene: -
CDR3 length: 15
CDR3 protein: ASSQGPGGGQNTEAF

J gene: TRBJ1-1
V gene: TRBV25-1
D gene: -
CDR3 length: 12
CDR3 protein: ASTTGGGDTEAF

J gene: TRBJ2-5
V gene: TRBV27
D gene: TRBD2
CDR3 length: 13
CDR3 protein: ASHRTSGLQETQY

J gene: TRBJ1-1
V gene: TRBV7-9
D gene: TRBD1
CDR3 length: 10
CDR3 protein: ASSSRDSEAF

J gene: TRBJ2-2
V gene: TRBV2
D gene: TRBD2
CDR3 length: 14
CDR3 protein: ASIGATSGRSGELF

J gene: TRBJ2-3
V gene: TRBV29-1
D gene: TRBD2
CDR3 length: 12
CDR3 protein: SVRGGGTADTQY

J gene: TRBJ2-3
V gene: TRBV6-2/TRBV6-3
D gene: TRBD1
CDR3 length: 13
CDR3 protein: ASSEGQGETDTQY

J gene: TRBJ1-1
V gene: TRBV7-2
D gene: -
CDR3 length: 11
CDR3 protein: ASSTFEFTEAF

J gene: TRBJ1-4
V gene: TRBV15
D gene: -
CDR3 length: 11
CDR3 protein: ATRITANEKLF

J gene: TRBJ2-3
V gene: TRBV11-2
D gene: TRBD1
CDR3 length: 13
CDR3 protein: ASSLGTGATDTQY

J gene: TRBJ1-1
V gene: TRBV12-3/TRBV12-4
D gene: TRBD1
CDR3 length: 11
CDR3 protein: ASSHRGATEAF

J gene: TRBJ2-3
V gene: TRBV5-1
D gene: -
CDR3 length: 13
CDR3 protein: ASSLGGLSTDTQY

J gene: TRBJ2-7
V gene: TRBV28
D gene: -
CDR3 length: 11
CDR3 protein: ASSLRSFGEQY

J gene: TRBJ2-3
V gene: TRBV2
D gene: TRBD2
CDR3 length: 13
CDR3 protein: ASSEAGGSTDTQY

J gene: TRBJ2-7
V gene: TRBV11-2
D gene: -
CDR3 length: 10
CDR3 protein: ASRYSEYEQY

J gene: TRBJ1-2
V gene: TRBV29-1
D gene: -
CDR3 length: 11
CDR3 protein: SVAGERAYGYT

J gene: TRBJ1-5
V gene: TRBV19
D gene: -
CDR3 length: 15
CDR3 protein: ASSIDPDRPQDQPQH

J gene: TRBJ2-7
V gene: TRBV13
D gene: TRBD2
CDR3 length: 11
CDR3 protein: ASSLGLVFEQY

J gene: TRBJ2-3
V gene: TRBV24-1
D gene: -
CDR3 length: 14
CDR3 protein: ATSDPVRSTTDTQY

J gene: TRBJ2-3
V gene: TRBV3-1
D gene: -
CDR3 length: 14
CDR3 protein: ASSPFLLRLVYPQY

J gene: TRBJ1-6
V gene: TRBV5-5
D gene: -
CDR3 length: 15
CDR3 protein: ASRIGQPTSYNSPLH

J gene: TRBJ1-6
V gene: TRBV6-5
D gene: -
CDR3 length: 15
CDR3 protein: ASSYGIGTTTESPLH

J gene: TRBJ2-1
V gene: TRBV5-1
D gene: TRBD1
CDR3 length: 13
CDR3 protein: ASSSRDRGIDEQF

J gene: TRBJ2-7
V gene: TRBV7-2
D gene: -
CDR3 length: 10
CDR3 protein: ASSQLAREQY

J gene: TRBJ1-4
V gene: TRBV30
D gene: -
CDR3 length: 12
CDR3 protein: AWSPGGGVEKLF

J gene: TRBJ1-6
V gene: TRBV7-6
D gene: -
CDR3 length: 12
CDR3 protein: ASSPDRINSPLH